The 8 T cell receptor beta chains below come from one sample, sequenced in a study of T-cell reconstitution after alpha-beta-depleted transplantation in children. As it was prepared, the TCRbeta library received unique molecular identifiers. Each CDR3 protein gets one entry after TCRdb re-called the PCR reads with MiXCR. The sample has 250,000 to 300,000 distinct CDR3 sequences, about 7.3% seen once. No antigen is known for these receptors. Study conclusions and caveats: Newly produced T cells mostly provided counts and TCRbeta diversity after one year, as hyperexpanded clones declined.

The starting material was peripheral blood, obtained 360 days after TCRalphabeta/CD19-depleted stem cell transplant. The receptors stem from a female patient aged 2-10 years who had a stem cell transplant for Fanconi anemia, so the T cells may come from the graft donor.

This clonotype was seen many times. V is TRBV7-3 and J is TRBJ2-1; a weak D match, TRBD1 (5 bases). V gave up 1 base and J gave up 4 bases, with 14 bases separating them. Germline V gene data show CDR1 as SGHTA and CDR2 as FQGTGA. This CDR3 spans 16 amino acids. Written as DNA, the CDR3 is TGTGCCAGCAGCTTAATGTCCGGCAGGGCGTACAATGAGCAGTTCTTC. It translates to CASSLMSGRAYNEQFF.

In this sample, this clonotype turned up many times. V usage is TRBV20-1 and J usage is TRBJ1-6; 10 nucleotides match TRBD1. The V gene's germline CDR1 is DFQATT and CDR2 SNEGSKA (reference sequence). CDR3 length: 15 amino acids. Trimming removed 3 bases from V and 8 bases from J; junction bases left unmatched: 7. The CDR3 sequence: CSASGTGDIDSPLHF. In DNA, the CDR3 is TGCAGTGCTAGCGGGACAGGGGATATAGATTCACCCCTCCACTTT.

This chain links TRBV7-6 with TRBJ2-6, with D unclear. Germline assignment: CDR1 SGHVS and CDR2 FNYEAQ. V was shortened by 5 bases and J by 4 bases, with 6 bases between the two germline ends. The CDR3 sequence is 13 residues long. Here the CDR3 DNA reads TGTGCCAGCAGCCCCTTCGGGGCCAACGTCCTGACTTTC. It translates to CASSPFGANVLTF.

The rearrangement joins TRBV18 to TRBJ2-5; D gene unclear. This CDR3 region has 15 residues. V lost 0 bases and J 5 bases, leaving 13 bases between the germline ends. Germline assignment: CDR1 KGHSH and CDR2 LQKENI. CDR3: CASSPPSQAGETQYF. The CDR3 region has the DNA TGTGCCAGCTCACCACCCAGTCAGGCCGGGGAGACCCAGTACTTC.

In its sample, this clonotype was seen a few times. The gene calls are TRBV18 and TRBJ2-6; a weak D match, TRBD1 (6 bases). Germline CDR1 KGHSH, CDR2 LQKENI. CDR3 size: 16 residues. Trimming pared 3 bases from V and 0 bases from J, leaving 9 bases between. The CDR3 region has the DNA TGTGCCAGCTCACCTTGGACAGTCTCTGGGGCCAACGTCCTGACTTTC. It yields the protein CASSPWTVSGANVLTF. Full variable domain (rest looked up from reference TRBV18 and TRBJ2-6): NAGVMQNPRHLVRRRGQEARLRCSPMKGHSHVYWYRQLPEEGLKFMVYLQKENIIDESGMPKERFSAEFPKEGPSILRIQQVVRGDSAAYFCASSPWTVSGANVLTFGAGSRLTVL.

This clonotype has a handful of counts. The CDR3 loop reads CASSPPGESTGGYTF. The CDR3 DNA is TGTGCCAGCAGCCCGCCCGGGGAGTCGACGGGTGGCTACACCTTC. The chain has TRBV7-8 and TRBJ1-2; D is undetermined. This CDR3 has 15 amino acids. The ends were cut back, 5 bases at V and 7 bases at J, with 20 bases in the middle. The germline V gene encodes CDR1 SGHVS and CDR2 FQNEAQ. The variable domain in full, with the rest retrieved from reference TRBV7-8 and TRBJ1-2, is GAGVSQSPRYKVAKRGQDVALRCDPISGHVSLFWYQQALGQGPEFLTYFQNEAQLDKSGLPSDRFFAERPEGSVSTLKIQRTQQEDSAVYLCASSPPGESTGGYTFGSGTRLTVV.

This clonotype was counted ten times or more. The chain has TRBV20-1 and TRBJ2-7, with 7 bases that match TRBD2. J was trimmed by 2 bases and V by 4 bases; bases with no gene match: 2. Per germline, CDR1 DFQATT and CDR2 SNEGSKA (reference sequence). CDR3 size: 12 residues. The CDR3 sequence: CSAKLAPYEQYF. The CDR3 DNA sequence: TGCAGTGCTAAACTAGCGCCCTACGAGCAGTACTTC.

In its sample, this clonotype was seen many times. The chain has TRBV5-5 and TRBJ2-3; D remains unclear. Trimming pared 0 bases from V and 2 bases from J, leaving 7 bases between. CDR3 size: 14 residues. Germline V gene lookup returns CDR1 SGHKS and CDR2 YYEKEE (reference sequence). The CDR3 DNA sequence: TGTGCCAGCAGCTTGGAACCCCTCACAGATACGCAGTATTTT. Its protein product is CASSLEPLTDTQYF.